This entry lists 6 T cell receptor beta chains sequenced from one sample in a study of T cells expressing NK-cell markers. TCRdb derives one entry per CDR3 protein from the 5' RACE reads, leaving out DNA. The table for this sample gives 500,000 to 600,000 distinct CDR3 sequences. Specimen: blood T cells: a sorted CD56 or NKG2C T cell subset, CD4+ or CD8+ T cells, or bulk PBMC T cells (not recorded which). The receptor source for this set is a man aged 18 to 30 in good health.

The chain is built from TRBV20-1 and TRBJ1-1; lacking DNA, the TRBD1 call made by TCRdb goes unchecked. Per the germline V gene, CDR1 is DFQATT and CDR2 is SNEGSKA (reference sequence). This CDR3 region has 16 residues. CDR3 residues: CSARGYPGQVNTEAFF.

The chain joins TRBV12-3 or TRBV12-4 to TRBJ2-1; TCRdb's D call of TRBD2 is untestable without DNA. The CDR3 is made up of 15 amino acids. This CDR3 reads CASSTGLARPNEQFF.

This chain links TRBV4-3 with TRBJ2-7; without DNA, the TCRdb call of TRBD2 cannot be checked. Germline CDR1 reads LGHNA; CDR2 reads YSLEER. This CDR3 region has 15 residues. The CDR3: CASSQDWLAGFEQYF.

The chain has TRBV19 and TRBJ2-3; checking the TCRdb D call of TRBD2 is not possible without DNA. Germline V gene lookup returns CDR1 LNHDA and CDR2 SQIVND (reference sequence). The CDR3 runs to 17 residues. CDR3 region: CASKRTSGRAGTDTQYF.

The chain links TRBV18 to TRBJ2-7; TCRdb's assignment of TRBD1 cannot be checked, as there is no DNA. Germline V gives CDR1 KGHSH, CDR2 LQKENI. The length of the CDR3 is 13 residues. The CDR3: CASSVDTSYEQYF.

The genes are TRBV6-5 and TRBJ2-3; checking the TCRdb D call of TRBD1 is not possible without DNA. CDR1 is MNHEY, CDR2 SVGAGI, per germline. The CDR3 runs 14 residues. The CDR3 loop is CASSLRTPGDTQYF.